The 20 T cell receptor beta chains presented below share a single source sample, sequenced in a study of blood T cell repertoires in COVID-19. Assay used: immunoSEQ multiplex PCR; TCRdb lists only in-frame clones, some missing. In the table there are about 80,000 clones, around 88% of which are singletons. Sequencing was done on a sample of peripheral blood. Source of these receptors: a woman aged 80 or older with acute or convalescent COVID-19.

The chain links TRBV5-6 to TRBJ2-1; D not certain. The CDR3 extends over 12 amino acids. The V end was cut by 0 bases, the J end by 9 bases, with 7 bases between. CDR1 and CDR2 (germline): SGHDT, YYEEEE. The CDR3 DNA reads TGTGCCAGCAGCTTGGGATACGGTGAGCAGTTCTTC. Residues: CASSLGYGEQFF.

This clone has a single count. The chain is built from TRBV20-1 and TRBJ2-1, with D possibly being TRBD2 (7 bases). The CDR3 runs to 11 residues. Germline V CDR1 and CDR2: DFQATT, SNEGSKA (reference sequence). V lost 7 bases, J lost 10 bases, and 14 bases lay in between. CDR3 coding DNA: TGCAGTGTAGCGGGCCAGGGGGAGCAGTTCTTC. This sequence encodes CSVAGQGEQFF.

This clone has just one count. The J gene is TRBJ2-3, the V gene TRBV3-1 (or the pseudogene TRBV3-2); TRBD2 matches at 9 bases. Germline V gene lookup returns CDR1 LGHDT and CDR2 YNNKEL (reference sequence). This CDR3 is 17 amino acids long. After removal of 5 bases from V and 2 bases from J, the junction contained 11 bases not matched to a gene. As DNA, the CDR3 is TGTGCCAGCAGCACCCGGTATAGCGGGAGAAACACAGATACGCAGTATTTT. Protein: CASSTRYSGRNTDTQYF.

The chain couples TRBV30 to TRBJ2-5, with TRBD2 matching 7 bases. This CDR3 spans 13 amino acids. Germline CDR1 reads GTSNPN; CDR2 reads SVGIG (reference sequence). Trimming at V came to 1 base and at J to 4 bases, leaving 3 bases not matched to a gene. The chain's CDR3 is CAWSGGRVETQYF. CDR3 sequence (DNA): TGTGCCTGGAGTGGAGGGAGGGTAGAGACCCAGTACTTC.

CDR3: CASSFRQANYGYTF. CDR3 sequence (DNA): TGTGCCAGCAGTTTCAGACAGGCAAACTATGGCTACACCTTC. V is TRBV6-5 and J is TRBJ1-2, with D maybe TRBD1 (6 bases). Germline assignment: CDR1 MNHEY and CDR2 SVGAGI. V shed 4 bases and J shed 2 bases, with 11 bases lying between them. The CDR3 spans 14 residues.

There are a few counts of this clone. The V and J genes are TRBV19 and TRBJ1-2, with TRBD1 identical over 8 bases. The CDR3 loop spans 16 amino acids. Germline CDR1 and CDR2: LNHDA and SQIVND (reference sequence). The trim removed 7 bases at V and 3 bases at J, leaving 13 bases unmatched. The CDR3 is CASTTAGTGAHYGYTF. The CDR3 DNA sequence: TGTGCCAGTACCACCGCCGGGACAGGAGCCCACTATGGCTACACCTTC.

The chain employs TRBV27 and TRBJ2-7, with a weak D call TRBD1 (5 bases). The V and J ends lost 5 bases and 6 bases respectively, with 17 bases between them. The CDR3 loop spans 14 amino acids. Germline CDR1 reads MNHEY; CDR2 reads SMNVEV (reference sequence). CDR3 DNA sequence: TGTGCCAGCAGTCTTCGGACAACCCCGCCCGAGCAGTACTTC. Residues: CASSLRTTPPEQYF.

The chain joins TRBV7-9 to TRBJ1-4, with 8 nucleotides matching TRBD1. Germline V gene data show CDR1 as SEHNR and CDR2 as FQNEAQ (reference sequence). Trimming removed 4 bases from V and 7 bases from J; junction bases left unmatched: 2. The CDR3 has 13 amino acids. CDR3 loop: CASSSGQGEKLFF. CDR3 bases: TGTGCCAGCAGCTCCGGACAGGGTGAAAAACTGTTTTTT. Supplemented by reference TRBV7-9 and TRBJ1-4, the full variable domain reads DTGVSQNPRHKITKRGQNVTFRCDPISEHNRLYWYRQTLGQGPEFLTYFQNEAQLEKSRLLSDRFSAERPKGSFSTLEIQRTEQGDSAMYLCASSSGQGEKLFFGSGTQLSVL.

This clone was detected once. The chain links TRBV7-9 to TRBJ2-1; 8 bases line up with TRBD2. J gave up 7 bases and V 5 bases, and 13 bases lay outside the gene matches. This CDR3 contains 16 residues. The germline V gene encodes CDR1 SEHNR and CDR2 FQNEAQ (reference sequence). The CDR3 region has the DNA TGTGCCAGCAGCCCATATCTAACTAGCGGAGGGAATGAGCAGTTCTTC. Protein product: CASSPYLTSGGNEQFF. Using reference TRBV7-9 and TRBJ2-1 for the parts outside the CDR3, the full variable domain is DTGVSQNPRHKITKRGQNVTFRCDPISEHNRLYWYRQTLGQGPEFLTYFQNEAQLEKSRLLSDRFSAERPKGSFSTLEIQRTEQGDSAMYLCASSPYLTSGGNEQFFGPGTRLTVL.

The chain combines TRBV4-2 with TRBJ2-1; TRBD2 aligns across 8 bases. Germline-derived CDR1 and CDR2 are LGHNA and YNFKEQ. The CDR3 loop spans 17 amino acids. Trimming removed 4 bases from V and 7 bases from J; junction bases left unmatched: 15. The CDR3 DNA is TGTGCCAGCAGCCCCATCCACGGACTAGCAGGGAAAAATGAGCAGTTCTTC. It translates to CASSPIHGLAGKNEQFF.

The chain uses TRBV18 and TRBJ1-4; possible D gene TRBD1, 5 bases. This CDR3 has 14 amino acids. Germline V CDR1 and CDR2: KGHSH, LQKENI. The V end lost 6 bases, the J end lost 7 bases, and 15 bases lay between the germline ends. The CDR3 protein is CASSPPGQPEKLFF. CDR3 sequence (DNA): TGTGCCAGCTCCCCGCCAGGGCAGCCTGAAAAACTGTTTTTT. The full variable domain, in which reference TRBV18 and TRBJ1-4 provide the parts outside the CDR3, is NAGVMQNPRHLVRRRGQEARLRCSPMKGHSHVYWYRQLPEEGLKFMVYLQKENIIDESGMPKERFSAEFPKEGPSILRIQQVVRGDSAAYFCASSPPGQPEKLFFGSGTQLSVL.

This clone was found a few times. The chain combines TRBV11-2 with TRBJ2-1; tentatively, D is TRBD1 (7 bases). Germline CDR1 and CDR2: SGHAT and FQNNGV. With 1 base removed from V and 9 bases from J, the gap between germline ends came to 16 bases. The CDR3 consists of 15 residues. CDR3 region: CASSLVAGGPIEQFF. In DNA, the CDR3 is TGTGCCAGCAGCTTAGTGGCAGGGGGGCCCATTGAGCAGTTCTTC.

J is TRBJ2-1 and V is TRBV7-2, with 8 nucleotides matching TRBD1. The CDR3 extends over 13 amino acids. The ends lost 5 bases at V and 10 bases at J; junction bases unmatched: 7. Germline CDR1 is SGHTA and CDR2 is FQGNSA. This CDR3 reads CASSPWTGFEQFF. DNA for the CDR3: TGTGCCAGCAGCCCCTGGACAGGGTTCGAGCAGTTCTTC. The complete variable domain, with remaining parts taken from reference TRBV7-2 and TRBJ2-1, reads GAGVSQSPSNKVTEKGKDVELRCDPISGHTALYWYRQSLGQGLEFLIYFQGNSAPDKSGLPSDRFSAERTGGSVSTLTIQRTQQEDSAVYLCASSPWTGFEQFFGPGTRLTVL.

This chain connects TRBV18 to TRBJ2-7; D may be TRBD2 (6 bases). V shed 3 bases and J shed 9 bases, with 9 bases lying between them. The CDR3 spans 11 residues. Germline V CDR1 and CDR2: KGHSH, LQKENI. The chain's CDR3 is CASSPGGGQYF. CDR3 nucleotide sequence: TGTGCCAGCTCACCGGGGGGAGGGCAGTACTTC. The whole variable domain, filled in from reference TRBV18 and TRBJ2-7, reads NAGVMQNPRHLVRRRGQEARLRCSPMKGHSHVYWYRQLPEEGLKFMVYLQKENIIDESGMPKERFSAEFPKEGPSILRIQQVVRGDSAAYFCASSPGGGQYFGPGTRLTVT.

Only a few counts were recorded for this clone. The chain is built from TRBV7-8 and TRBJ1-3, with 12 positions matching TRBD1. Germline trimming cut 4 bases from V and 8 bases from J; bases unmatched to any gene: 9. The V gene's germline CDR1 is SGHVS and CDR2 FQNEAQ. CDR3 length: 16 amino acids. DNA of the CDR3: TGTGCCAGCAGCTCAGGGACAGGGGGCATAGTGGACACCATATATTTT. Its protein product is CASSSGTGGIVDTIYF.

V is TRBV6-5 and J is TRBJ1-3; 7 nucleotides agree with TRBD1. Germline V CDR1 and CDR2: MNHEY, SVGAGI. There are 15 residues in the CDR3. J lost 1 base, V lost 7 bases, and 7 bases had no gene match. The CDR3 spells CASKKGTASGNTIYF. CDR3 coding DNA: TGTGCCAGCAAAAAAGGGACAGCGTCTGGAAACACCATATATTTT.

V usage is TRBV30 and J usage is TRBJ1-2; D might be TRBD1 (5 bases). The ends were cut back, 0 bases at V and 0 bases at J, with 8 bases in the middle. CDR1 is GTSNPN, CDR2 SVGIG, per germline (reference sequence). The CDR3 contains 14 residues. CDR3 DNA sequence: TGTGCCTGGAGTGTAGGGGTAGCTAACTATGGCTACACCTTC. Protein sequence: CAWSVGVANYGYTF.

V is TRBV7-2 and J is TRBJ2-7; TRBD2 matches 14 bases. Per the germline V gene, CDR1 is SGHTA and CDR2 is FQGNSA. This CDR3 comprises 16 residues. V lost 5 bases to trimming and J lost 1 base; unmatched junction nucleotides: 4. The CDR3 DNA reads TGTGCCAGCAGCGGGCGACTAGCGGGGGGGTCCTACGAGCAGTACTTC. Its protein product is CASSGRLAGGSYEQYF.

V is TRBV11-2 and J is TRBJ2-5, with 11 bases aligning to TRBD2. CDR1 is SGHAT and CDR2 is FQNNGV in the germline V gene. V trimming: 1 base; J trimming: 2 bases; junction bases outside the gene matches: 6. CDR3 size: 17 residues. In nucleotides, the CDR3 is TGTGCCAGCAGCTTAGGGGGGACTAGCGGAATACAAGAGACCCAGTACTTC. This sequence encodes CASSLGGTSGIQETQYF.

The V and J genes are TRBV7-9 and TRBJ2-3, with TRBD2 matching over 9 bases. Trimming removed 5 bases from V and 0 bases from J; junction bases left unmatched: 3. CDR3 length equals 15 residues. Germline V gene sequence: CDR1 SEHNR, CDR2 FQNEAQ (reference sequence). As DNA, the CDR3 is TGTGCCAGCAGCCCTAGCGGGGCTAGCACAGATACGCAGTATTTT. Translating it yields CASSPSGASTDTQYF.